This T cell receptor beta chain was sequenced for a study of cytomegalovirus exposure and HLA in healthy donors (TCRdb year 2017). As for the study more broadly: According to an earlier analysis of 587 of the donors, roughly 180 million T cells yielded roughly 100 million unique TCR beta sequences and more than 250 Gb of sequence data. Approximately 300 gigabases of sequencing data and around 87 million unique TCR sequences were included in an early release covering around 600 HLA-typed donors. Of the roughly 400 genotyped donors, about 84% fell in the genetic ancestry cluster associated with self-reported Caucasian donors. The aim of the study was to test whether cataloging public T cell receptors could identify signatures of past pathogen exposure. Using immunosequencing, the study profiled T cell repertoires from 640 or so subjects and related those repertoires to cytomegalovirus serostatus. A separate validation cohort of approximately 120 different subjects was used in addition to the roughly 670-subject first cohort. To predict cytomegalovirus infection status, the study brought together high-throughput TCR immunosequencing, statistical association of individual TCRs with disease status, and machine learning. A later analysis re-analyzed previously published TCR beta repertoires from approximately 670 donors and added high-resolution HLA genotyping to study TCR occurrence patterns. Rather than using new phenotypic data, the later analysis identified candidate immune exposures from TCR beta sequences and from how often those sequences occurred across donors. An earlier analysis of 500 to 650 of the donors applied high-throughput TCR beta sequencing to assess whether each TCR beta V gene segment acted as functional or pseudogenic. Donor age, sex, ethnicity and CMV serostatus were compiled alongside the repertoire data. A later genetic analysis used genome-wide SNP genotypes for about 65% of the 666 donors, treating that subset as a discovery cohort. Every repertoire in the discovery cohort had been generated on one and the same sequencing platform. HLA typing covered class I and class II loci at four-digit resolution. The number of typed donors differed by locus: about 620-640 for A, B, C, DRB1 and DQB1; approximately 530 for DQA1; 606 for DPA1; and approximately 450 for DPB1. Roughly 5 DR-DQ haplotypes were handled as single units for association and clustering because linkage in the cohort was strong. Across some 400 genotyped donors of the cohort, an average of about 240,000 unique TCR beta nucleotide sequences per donor were sequenced, and roughly 17% of those sequences were non-productive.

A note on this clone: Its antigen is currently not known. Qualities for individual bases were not recorded, and no much larger clone is one base off.

General findings and caveats noted by the study authors: According to a later analysis, parvovirus B19, influenza, CMV and Epstein-Barr virus appeared linked to several top co-occurrence clusters. A group of highly shared sequence variants was considered likely to be a technical artifact of the sequencing pipeline. The study listed 150 to 200 TCR beta chains as associated with cytomegalovirus. Because HLA typing was missing for some donors at each locus, association tests included only the typed subset. CMV serostatus was the only immune exposure information available for the cohort. In an earlier analysis of some 500 of the donors, most TCR beta V segments appeared in productive rearrangements about 87% or about 30% of the time, broadly matching IMGT annotations. A later genetic analysis reported fewer N-insertions in productive TCRs among donors in an Asian-associated ancestry cluster than the roughly 700-donor mean. Cytomegalovirus status was reported to be diagnosed by the classifier with high specificity and sensitivity in both the original and validation cohorts. Some IMGT-functional V segments, including TRBV6-2 and TRBV6-3, could not be distinguished by the 87-base-pair reads and were therefore excluded. In vitro tests confirmed that three of the cytomegalovirus-associated TCR beta chains recognize cytomegalovirus antigens. This cohort had only TCR beta chains sequenced, and the lack of alpha or paired-chain data limited which features could be detected. A further reported finding was that TCR beta sequences accurately predicted the HLA-A and HLA-B alleles for most subjects in the first cohort. While some public TCRs were present in many individuals, most TCR sequences turned up only very rarely across donors. Because counts were too low, some 16 rarely observed V segments, including chromosome 9 orphons, were excluded from the earlier analysis of a few hundred of the donors. V-gene and J-gene trimming of TCR beta chains was associated with a missense DCLRE1C variant in a later genetic analysis, and the association was replicated in an independent cohort. According to the authors, the approach could potentially be generalized to other disease states and immunological phenotypes. Roughly uniform sequencing depth across donors was assumed in presence/absence analyses, although this assumption may not hold. In a later analysis, TCR association rates were found to vary across HLA loci, with the most associated TCRs seen for DRB1 alleles and the fewest for HLA-C alleles. Correlated functional status among segregating V segments might be attributable to linkage disequilibrium, but an unknown experimental factor could not be ruled out. In a later analysis, HLA-associated TCR beta chains were found to be more clonally expanded and to have lower generation probabilities than equally common non-associated chains. When HLA alleles, especially DR and DQ, strongly co-occurred, attributing TCR associations to individual alleles was difficult. A later analysis associated 15,000 or so TCR beta sequences with specific HLA alleles at a false discovery rate of 0.05. According to a later analysis, most CMV-associated TCR beta chains appeared to be HLA-restricted, and the HLA associations seemed to be driven largely by CMV exposure.

CDR1 SQVTM and CDR2 ANQGSEA were looked up in the germline V gene. The CDR3 covers 13 residues, taking in both the cysteine and the phenylalanine. The CDR3 DNA has 39 bases and is translated from base 1. Trimming takes 8 bases from V and 4 bases from J, and the germline ends sit 15 bases apart. Library construction relied on the immunoSEQ multiplex PCR assay. The multiplex PCR relied on a mix of 60 forward primers for TCR Vbeta segments and 13 reverse primers for TCR Jbeta segments. The CDR3 region of rearranged TCR beta genes was amplified from genomic DNA by a multiplex PCR assay. On the Illumina HiSeq System, the amplified TCR beta libraries were sequenced as 87-base-pair reads. The authors' pipeline ran thus. Across the roughly 670 repertoires, a later analysis counted some 81 million unique TCR beta chains, roughly 11 million of which were shared by at least two donors. To remove PCR and sequencing errors, raw reads were error-corrected and collapsed into unique sequences using a nearest-neighbor algorithm that merged closely related sequences. To assign V, D and J gene segments, CDR3 sequences were aligned to IMGT reference sequences. For a sequence to be retained, a match of at least six nucleotides was required to both a V gene segment and a J gene segment. Rearrangements were classified as productive when the CDR3 lacked stop codons and remained in frame with V and J, and all other rearrangements were classified as non-productive. Following IMGT convention, CDR3 was defined as the stretch from the second conserved V-encoded cysteine to the conserved J-encoded phenylalanine. In an earlier analysis of around 600 of the donors, sequences lacking an unambiguous match to a single V gene segment were excluded. An earlier analysis of almost 600 of the donors classified V segments as functional when productive rearrangements were above 56.7% and as segregating when the standard deviation between donors was above 5%. A statistical classification framework was developed to diagnose cytomegalovirus status using the catalog of TCR beta chain sequences. In a later analysis, V and J genes were assigned by comparing TCR nucleotide sequences against IMGT/GENE-DB human TR gene sequences. A later analysis assigned CDR3 sequences and most-parsimonious VDJ recombination scenarios with the TCRdist pipeline. In a later analysis, each TCR beta chain was defined by its CDR3 amino acid sequence together with its V-gene family, and reads without a unique V-gene family were excluded. In a later analysis, approximately 590 highly shared, low-generation-probability nucleotide sequences were removed to address suspected cross-contamination and a sequencing artifact. In a later analysis, a clonal expansion index was calculated for each public chain from normalized within-repertoire ranks of inferred template counts. Generation probabilities in a later analysis came from a VDJ recombination model fitted to out-of-frame rearrangements, and those results were checked against IGoR. Hypergeometric tests were used in a later analysis to score TCR-TCR, TCR-HLA and TCR-CMV co-occurrence, with a repertoire-size bias correction applied to the TCR pairs. A later analysis estimated false discovery rates by permuting HLA or CMV assignments 20 times. In a later analysis, co-occurring TCRs were grouped with DBSCAN, and TCRdist sequence similarity was added when clustering was performed within HLA-allele-positive subsets. Co-occurrence clustering excluded repertoires with fewer than 30,000 or more than 120,000 public chains, plus five with anomalous nucleotide sharing. What TCRdb holds here is the immuneACCESS table cut down to in-frame rearrangements. Part of the clones is not present; checked against another copy, under half of the missing clones reflect an unresolved V gene, and the others are unexplained. For V, J and clone size, that table is used; D and trimming come from the DNA. Counted in this sample were approximately 180,000 clones; 60% to 80% of them appeared once. The ten largest clones capture roughly 6% of the sample.

The cohort comprised some 680 healthy bone marrow donors. At the time of sampling, all cohort members were nominally healthy, though unrecorded immune exposures were likely present. The donor was CMV seropositive and belonged to the group of around 300 seropositive cohort members. A peripheral blood sample was provided by each donor, and peripheral blood mononuclear cells were used for TCR beta sequencing. Genomic DNA extraction from the blood cell samples was performed with the Qiagen DNeasy Blood Extraction Kit. Input material: PBMCs. This sequence was found in a man in his forties in good health and CMV-seropositive. The chain uses TRBV29-1 and TRBJ1-5; D gene: possibly TRBD1, on 6 matching bases. The encoded CDR3 is CSTRDNFNQPQHF. Here is the DNA: TGCAGCACCCGGGACAACTTTAATCAGCCCCAGCATTTT.